A single sample is the source of the 30 T cell receptor beta chains below, sequenced in a study of cytomegalovirus exposure and HLA in healthy donors. Method: immunoSEQ multiplex PCR; TCRdb's copy keeps in-frame clones and lacks some. The repertoire holds roughly 62,000 clones, with around 94% as singletons. The sequenced sample consisted of PBMCs. All receptors come from a man between 18 and 35 years old in good health and CMV-seronegative.

J is TRBJ2-7 and V is TRBV6-5; D call uncertain. Trimming removed 6 bases at V and 2 bases at J, with 11 bases between. There are 13 residues in the CDR3. CDR1 is MNHEY and CDR2 is SVGAGI in the germline V gene. CDR3 bases: TGTGCCAGCAGAAACAACCAAGCCTACGAGCAGTACTTC. It encodes CASRNNQAYEQYF.

The rearrangement links TRBV7-8 to TRBJ2-7; 8 bases match TRBD2. The CDR3 has 13 amino acids. Germline CDR1 is SGHVS and CDR2 is FQNEAQ. Trimming cost V 5 bases and J 11 bases; bases outside gene matches: 11. CDR3 amino acids: CASSPREGVRKYF. Written as DNA, the CDR3 is TGTGCCAGCAGCCCCCGGGAGGGTGTAAGGAAGTACTTC.

This clone was counted a single time. The genes are TRBV28 and TRBJ2-6; 8 bases match TRBD1. In germline, CDR1 is MDHEN, CDR2 SYDVKM. The CDR3 spans 15 residues. The J segment lost 2 bases and the V segment lost 10 bases, leaving 7 bases of the junction unmatched. The DNA for the CDR3 is TGTGCCACCGGACAGGGAACTACTGGGGCCAACGTCCTGACTTTC. This translates into CATGQGTTGANVLTF.

The chain uses TRBV6-1 and TRBJ2-1; 10 bases agree with TRBD2. Germline CDR1 is MNHNS and CDR2 is SASEGT. Trimming took 8 bases from V and 5 from J; bases not matched to a gene: 9. The CDR3 contains 15 residues. The CDR3 nucleotides read TGTGCCAGCGAAGAGTCAGCGGGAGGGCACAATGAGCAGTTCTTC. Its protein product is CASEESAGGHNEQFF.

V gene TRBV5-4 combines with J gene TRBJ2-1; 8 bases line up with TRBD2. After removal of 3 bases from V and 7 bases from J, the junction contained 0 bases not matched to a gene. This CDR3 contains 12 residues. Germline V gene sequence: CDR1 SGHNT, CDR2 YYREEE (reference sequence). The CDR3 DNA reads as TGTGCCAGCAGCTCTAGCGGGAATGAGCAGTTCTTC. Encoded protein: CASSSSGNEQFF.

V and J are TRBV5-6 and TRBJ2-7; maybe TRBD2 (5 bases). V gave up 3 bases and J gave up 4 bases, with 14 bases separating them. The CDR3 length is 14 residues. Germline assignment: CDR1 SGHDT and CDR2 YYEEEE. CDR3 nucleotides: TGTGCCAGCAGCTCCCAGCGGTCCCCGTACGAGCAGTACTTC. Its translation is CASSSQRSPYEQYF.

The chain links TRBV7-7 to TRBJ2-1; TRBD2 matches at 12 bases. Germline V gives CDR1 SSHAT, CDR2 FNYEAQ (reference sequence). This CDR3 has 14 amino acids. The trim removed 1 base at V and 9 bases at J, leaving 1 base unmatched. CDR3 region: CASSLELAGGEQFF. The CDR3 coding sequence is TGTGCCAGCAGCTTAGAACTAGCGGGAGGTGAGCAGTTCTTC.

The rearrangement links TRBV5-1 to TRBJ2-4, with 12 bases fitting TRBD2. The V segment lost 2 bases and the J segment 0 bases; nucleotides outside the gene matches: 9. Germline V gives CDR1 SGHRS, CDR2 YFSETQ. This CDR3 region has 19 residues. The CDR3 here is CASSLGLAGGPLAKNIQYF. The CDR3 DNA reads TGCGCCAGCAGCTTAGGCCTAGCGGGAGGGCCTTTAGCCAAAAACATTCAGTACTTC.

The chain has TRBV27 and TRBJ2-1; tentative D call: TRBD1 (6 bases). The CDR3 has 16 amino acids. Trimming took off 1 base at V and 2 bases at J, with 12 bases between the two ends. From germline, CDR1 is MNHEY and CDR2 SMNVEV (reference sequence). CDR3 sequence reads: CASSLYPGQTYNEQFF. The CDR3, as DNA: TGTGCCAGCAGTTTATATCCCGGACAGACCTACAATGAGCAGTTCTTC.

The chain carries TRBV7-9 and TRBJ2-7; 8 nucleotides align to TRBD1. The V segment lost 5 bases and the J segment 6 bases; nucleotides outside the gene matches: 12. The CDR3 length is 15 residues. Germline V lookup: CDR1 SEHNR, CDR2 FQNEAQ (reference sequence). The CDR3 DNA sequence: TGTGCCAGCAGCCGTCCCGGGACAGGCCCCTCCGAGCAGTACTTC. Translating it yields CASSRPGTGPSEQYF.

The V gene is TRBV19, the J gene TRBJ1-3, with 9 bases aligning to TRBD1. The CDR3 contains 14 residues. The ends lost 7 bases at V and 1 base at J; junction bases unmatched: 2. CDR1 and CDR2 from the germline V gene are LNHDA and SQIVND (reference sequence). CDR3 DNA: TGTGCCAGTACACAGGGGGCGTCTGGAAACACCATATATTTT. This sequence encodes CASTQGASGNTIYF.

The chain uses TRBV5-1 and TRBJ2-6, with D unclear. The CDR3 length is 15 residues. Germline CDR1 SGHRS, CDR2 YFSETQ. V lost 1 base and J 0 bases, leaving 5 bases between the germline ends. CDR3 in amino acids: CASSLIRSGANVLTF. As DNA, the CDR3 is TGCGCCAGCAGCTTGATCCGCTCTGGGGCCAACGTCCTGACTTTC.

The V call is TRBV20-1, the J call TRBJ2-1; no definite D call. This CDR3 has 11 residues. Germline assignment: CDR1 DFQATT and CDR2 SNEGSKA (reference sequence). Trimming removed 6 bases from V and 7 bases from J, with 10 bases in between. The CDR3 is CSAKSANEQFF. CDR3 coding DNA: TGCAGTGCCAAAAGCGCAAATGAGCAGTTCTTC.

The chain has TRBV11-2 and TRBJ1-1; maybe TRBD1 (5 bases). Germline CDR1 and CDR2: SGHAT and FQNNGV. The CDR3 runs to 13 residues. V lost 5 bases and J lost 4, with 11 bases in between. The CDR3 loop reads CASSTRVATEAFF. As DNA, the CDR3 is TGTGCCAGCAGCACCAGGGTTGCCACTGAAGCTTTCTTT.

This chain joins TRBV5-1 and TRBJ2-5, with 10 bases lining up with TRBD1. Unmatched junction bases numbered 4, after V lost 5 bases and J lost 0 bases. Germline lookup yields CDR1 SGHRS and CDR2 YFSETQ. The CDR3 spans 15 residues. Here the CDR3 reads CASREGTGDQETQYF. CDR3 coding DNA: TGCGCCAGCAGGGAAGGGACAGGGGACCAAGAGACCCAGTACTTC.

The chain links TRBV10-1 to TRBJ2-7; TRBD2 matches at 8 bases. The CDR3 length is 15 residues. Germline lookup yields CDR1 WNHNN and CDR2 SYGVQD (reference sequence). With V trimmed by 5 bases and J by 5 bases, 11 bases remained unmatched. The CDR3 loop is CASSSLPGLGDEQYF. In DNA form, the CDR3 reads TGCGCCAGCAGTTCACTCCCGGGACTAGGGGACGAGCAGTACTTC.

The chain carries TRBV2 and TRBJ2-4; D may be TRBD2 (5 bases). Looked up from germline, CDR1 is SNHLY and CDR2 is FYNNEI. The CDR3 is 12 amino acids. Trimming shortened V by 1 base and J by 12 bases, and 10 bases separated the two germline ends. CDR3 sequence: CASSEGELAQYF. The CDR3 bases are TGTGCCAGCAGTGAAGGGGAGCTAGCTCAGTACTTC. The complete variable domain, with remaining parts taken from reference TRBV2 and TRBJ2-4, reads EPEVTQTPSHQVTQMGQEVILRCVPISNHLYFYWYRQILGQKVEFLVSFYNNEISEKSEIFDDQFSVERPDGSNFTLKIRSTKLEDSAMYFCASSEGELAQYFGAGTRLSVL.

The chain combines TRBV28 with TRBJ1-3; no clear D. Trimming took 1 base from V and 2 from J, leaving 6 bases between them. This CDR3 is built from 14 residues. Germline CDR1 and CDR2: MDHEN and SYDVKM. The CDR3 reads CASSLLQTGNTIYF. In nucleotides, the CDR3 is TGTGCCAGCAGTTTATTACAGACTGGAAACACCATATATTTT.

This chain joins TRBV2 and TRBJ2-3, with D uncertain. V dropped 5 bases and J dropped 2 bases, with 2 bases sitting between them. CDR3 length equals 11 residues. The germline gives CDR1 SNHLY, CDR2 FYNNEI. The CDR3: CASSLTDTQYF. The CDR3 DNA reads TGTGCCAGCAGTCTCACAGATACGCAGTATTTT. Together with reference TRBV2 and TRBJ2-3, the CDR3 gives the full variable domain: EPEVTQTPSHQVTQMGQEVILRCVPISNHLYFYWYRQILGQKVEFLVSFYNNEISEKSEIFDDQFSVERPDGSNFTLKIRSTKLEDSAMYFCASSLTDTQYFGPGTRLTVL.

The count of this clone is one. V is TRBV4-1 and J is TRBJ2-3; 8 nucleotides align to TRBD2. The CDR3 covers 18 residues. J lost 3 bases, V lost 1 base, and 12 bases had no gene match. Germline CDR1 and CDR2: MGHRA and YSYEKL. The CDR3 coding sequence is TGCGCCAGCAGCCAAGTTCCAGCGGGAGAGGGGAGTACAGATACGCAGTATTTT. This gives the protein CASSQVPAGEGSTDTQYF.

This chain uses TRBV9 with TRBJ2-2; maybe TRBD2 (5 bases). The V end lost 3 bases, the J end lost 6 bases, and 15 bases lay between the germline ends. Germline CDR1 reads SGDLS; CDR2 reads YYNGEE. The CDR3 contains 15 residues. The CDR3 sequence is CASSAVGVKAGELFF. In nucleotides, the CDR3 is TGTGCCAGCAGCGCCGTCGGGGTAAAAGCCGGGGAGCTGTTTTTT.

The chain is built from TRBV29-1 and TRBJ2-7; D gene unclear. Looked up from germline, CDR1 is SQVTM and CDR2 is ANQGSEA. The CDR3 sequence is 13 residues long. V lost 0 bases, J lost 5 bases, and 11 bases lay in between. The CDR3 sequence: CSVEEQSQNEQYF. The CDR3 DNA is TGCAGCGTTGAAGAACAGAGTCAGAACGAGCAGTACTTC.

The CDR3 is CASSEYKTGGETQYF. The CDR3 DNA follows: TGTGCCAGCAGTGAATATAAAACAGGGGGGGAGACCCAGTACTTC. The chain joins TRBV25-1 to TRBJ2-5, with TRBD1 matching 8 bases. This CDR3 comprises 15 residues. V lost 0 bases, J lost 5 bases, and 5 bases stayed unmatched. Germline V lookup: CDR1 MGHDK, CDR2 SYGVNS.

V gene TRBV4-1 combines with J gene TRBJ2-1, with D possibly matching TRBD2 (6 bases). This CDR3 contains 18 residues. V was cut by 1 base and J by 2 bases, with 18 bases left in between. Germline V lookup: CDR1 MGHRA, CDR2 YSYEKL. The CDR3, as DNA: TGCGCCAGCAGCCAAGTCGATCGGCTAGCGACCCCCTACAATGAGCAGTTCTTC. Protein product: CASSQVDRLATPYNEQFF.

The rearrangement uses TRBV27 and TRBJ1-1; D not certain. CDR1 and CDR2 (germline): MNHEY, SMNVEV (reference sequence). The CDR3 sequence is 12 residues long. V was clipped by 7 bases and J by 1 base, with 7 bases between them. The CDR3 protein is CASKRGNTEAFF. The CDR3 bases are TGTGCCAGCAAGAGAGGGAACACTGAAGCTTTCTTT.

The V and J genes are TRBV28 and TRBJ2-2; 9 positions match TRBD2. Unmatched junction bases numbered 14, after V lost 1 base and J lost 8 bases. From germline, CDR1 is MDHEN and CDR2 SYDVKM. The CDR3 extends over 18 amino acids. The CDR3 region is CASSLSLLGGRASGELFF. For the CDR3, the DNA is TGTGCCAGCAGTTTATCCCTTCTCGGCGGGAGGGCTTCAGGGGAGCTGTTTTTT.

This chain uses TRBV13 with TRBJ2-2; 13 nucleotides agree with TRBD2. The CDR3 consists of 18 residues. Germline CDR1 is PRHDT and CDR2 is FYEKMQ (reference sequence). Trimming took 2 bases from V and 1 from J; bases not matched to a gene: 4. The CDR3 nucleotides read TGTGCCAGCAGCTTATTGGGACTAGCGGGACAGAACACCGGGGAGCTGTTTTTT. Translating it yields CASSLLGLAGQNTGELFF.

The rearrangement joins TRBV25-1 to TRBJ1-2; possibly TRBD1 for D (5 bases). Germline assignment: CDR1 MGHDK and CDR2 SYGVNS. The CDR3 has 13 residues. Trimming left V 5 bases short and J 8 bases short, with 15 bases between. The CDR3 reads CASSPMTGGGYTF. In DNA, the CDR3 is TGTGCCAGCAGTCCCATGACGGGGGGGGGCTACACCTTC.

This sequence joins TRBV4-2 and TRBJ2-1, with TRBD2 matching 8 bases. Looked up from germline, CDR1 is LGHNA and CDR2 is YNFKEQ. Trimming at V came to 4 bases and at J to 0 bases, leaving 5 bases not matched to a gene. This CDR3 region has 16 residues. CDR3 DNA: TGTGCCAGCAGCCTAGAGCGGGAGACCTCCTACAATGAGCAGTTCTTC. Its protein product is CASSLERETSYNEQFF.

The chain joins TRBV11-3 to TRBJ2-3; TRBD1 might be the D (6 bases). V was pared by 1 base and J by 2 bases, with 13 bases between. The V gene's germline CDR1 is SGHNT and CDR2 YENEEA. The CDR3 spans 16 residues. The CDR3 here is CASSLGVTGSTDTQYF. In DNA, the CDR3 is TGTGCCAGCAGCTTAGGAGTAACAGGGTCCACAGATACGCAGTATTTT.